This passage covers 21 T cell receptor beta chains from one sample sequenced in a study of cytomegalovirus exposure and HLA in healthy donors. Researchers ran the PCR with 60 Vbeta and 13 Jbeta primers. Generated by immunoSEQ multiplex PCR, the TCRdb table keeps only in-frame clones and is missing some. Seen here are more than 50,000 clones, 65% to 80% observed once, and the top ten hold over 2.5%. The sequenced material came from PBMCs. These receptors were obtained from a female donor in good health and CMV-seronegative.

J is TRBJ2-1 and V is TRBV10-3; 9 bases agree with TRBD2. The junction had 10 bases not matched to a gene; V was cut back by 6 bases and J by 10 bases. The CDR3 totals 14 residues. Germline V gene sequence: CDR1 ENHRY, CDR2 SYGVKD. The CDR3 DNA follows: TGTGCCATCAGCAGGACTAGCGAGCTTGGAGAGCAGTTCTTC. Its translation: CAISRTSELGEQFF.

The chain links TRBV30 to TRBJ2-7; 15 bases match TRBD2. The CDR3 contains 17 residues. Per germline, CDR1 GTSNPN and CDR2 SVGIG (reference sequence). The V and J ends lost 1 base and 2 bases, in that order; junction bases with no gene match: 6. The CDR3 DNA is TGTGCCTGGAGTGGTGGGTGGACTAGCGGGAGGGCCTACGAGCAGTACTTC. Protein product: CAWSGGWTSGRAYEQYF.

This chain uses TRBV5-1 with TRBJ2-1, with TRBD1 matching over 9 bases. Per germline, CDR1 SGHRS and CDR2 YFSETQ. The CDR3 has 15 residues. Unmatched junction bases numbered 5, after V lost 3 bases and J lost 4 bases. CDR3 region: CASSSGTGLYNEQFF. Written as DNA, the CDR3 is TGCGCCAGCAGCTCCGGGACAGGGCTATACAATGAGCAGTTCTTC.

This clone was found once. The chain recombines TRBV11-2 with TRBJ2-3, with 12 positions matching TRBD2. This CDR3 spans 17 amino acids. V gave up 1 base and J gave up 5 bases; unmatched junction bases: 7. Looked up from germline, CDR1 is SGHAT and CDR2 is FQNNGV. CDR3 DNA sequence: TGTGCCAGCAGCTTAGGCGGACTAGCGGGGAAGGTAGATACGCAGTATTTT. It encodes CASSLGGLAGKVDTQYF.

The chain employs TRBV11-2 and TRBJ2-2, with 7 nucleotides matching TRBD1. The CDR3 is made up of 16 amino acids. Germline loops: CDR1 SGHAT, CDR2 FQNNGV. Germline trimming cut 5 bases from V and 3 bases from J; bases unmatched to any gene: 9. The CDR3 sequence: CASSPWTGSYTGELFF. The CDR3 nucleotides are TGTGCCAGCAGCCCCTGGACAGGTTCTTACACCGGGGAGCTGTTTTTT.

V usage is TRBV7-2 and J usage is TRBJ1-5; no clear D. Germline CDR1 and CDR2: SGHTA and FQGNSA. The CDR3 sequence is 13 residues long. The V gene lost 5 bases and the J gene lost 4 bases, with 9 bases spanning the gap. DNA of the CDR3: TGTGCCAGCAGCCAAGACACGAATCAGCCCCAGCATTTT. The encoded protein is CASSQDTNQPQHF.

The chain uses TRBV7-2 and TRBJ2-3, with TRBD2 matching 9 bases. CDR3 length: 14 amino acids. The germline gives CDR1 SGHTA, CDR2 FQGNSA. V dropped 5 bases and J dropped 6; count of bases not matched to a gene: 6. CDR3 residues: CASSSGGFRDTQYF. CDR3 sequence (DNA): TGTGCCAGCAGCAGCGGGGGGTTTAGGGATACGCAGTATTTT.

A few counts support this clone. This chain connects TRBV2 to TRBJ1-2; no reliable D call. Germline-derived CDR1 and CDR2 are SNHLY and FYNNEI. The CDR3 sequence is 13 residues long. The ends were cut back, 2 bases at V and 3 bases at J, with 7 bases in the middle. The DNA for the CDR3 is TGTGCCAGCAGTGAACTTGAGGACTATGGCTACACCTTC. This gives the protein CASSELEDYGYTF.

This clone was seen only a few times. The chain has TRBV10-1 and TRBJ2-7; tentatively, D is TRBD2 (5 bases). Germline V gene sequence: CDR1 WNHNN, CDR2 SYGVQD (reference sequence). The CDR3 is 15 residues long. V was trimmed by 2 bases and J by 4 bases, leaving 15 bases between them. CDR3: CASSEGGRIPYEQYF. CDR3 in DNA: TGCGCCAGCAGTGAGGGAGGACGGATTCCGTACGAGCAGTACTTC.

This chain links TRBV7-9 with TRBJ1-1, with D unclear. The CDR3 contains 14 residues. Germline CDR1 SEHNR, CDR2 FQNEAQ (reference sequence). V dropped 5 bases and J dropped 3 bases, with 13 bases sitting between them. The CDR3 DNA follows: TGTGCCAGCAGCACTAGAGGACCAGACACTGAAGCTTTCTTT. Amino acid sequence: CASSTRGPDTEAFF. The entire variable domain, with the rest obtained from reference TRBV7-9 and TRBJ1-1, is as follows: DTGVSQNPRHKITKRGQNVTFRCDPISEHNRLYWYRQTLGQGPEFLTYFQNEAQLEKSRLLSDRFSAERPKGSFSTLEIQRTEQGDSAMYLCASSTRGPDTEAFFGQGTRLTVV.

This clone appeared a single time. The CDR3 coding sequence is TGCGCCAGCAGCGTACAGGGGGATGACACTGAAGCTTTCTTT. Translating gives CASSVQGDDTEAFF. This chain connects TRBV4-1 to TRBJ1-1; TRBD1 matches 8 bases. Germline V gene data show CDR1 as MGHRA and CDR2 as YSYEKL. The V segment lost 5 bases and the J segment 3 bases; nucleotides outside the gene matches: 5. The CDR3 is 14 residues long.

V gene TRBV27 combines with J gene TRBJ1-1; D is uncertain. The CDR3 spans 13 residues. V shed 3 bases and J shed 4 bases, with 9 bases lying between them. Germline V gene lookup returns CDR1 MNHEY and CDR2 SMNVEV (reference sequence). The CDR3 nucleotides read TGTGCCAGCAGTTTCTCGGGGTCCACTGAAGCTTTCTTT. Protein sequence: CASSFSGSTEAFF.

The chain employs TRBV5-1 and TRBJ2-1; the match to TRBD2 covers 12 bases. This CDR3 spans 18 amino acids. The trim removed 0 bases at V and 7 bases at J, leaving 11 bases unmatched. CDR1 and CDR2 (germline): SGHRS, YFSETQ. CDR3 coding DNA: TGCGCCAGCAGCTTGGTGAGACTAGCGGGGGTTTGGGGGAATGAGCAGTTCTTC. Translation gives CASSLVRLAGVWGNEQFF.

The sample holds a few counts of this clone. The CDR3 reads CASRERGNQPQHF. CDR3 DNA: TGTGCCAGCAGAGAAAGGGGGAATCAGCCCCAGCATTTT. The rearrangement joins TRBV6-1 to TRBJ1-5, with D perhaps TRBD1 (6 bases). CDR3 size: 13 residues. V lost 6 bases and J lost 4, with 10 bases in between. The germline CDR1 and CDR2 sequences are MNHNS and SASEGT.

The V gene is TRBV10-3, the J gene TRBJ2-3, with 8 bases matching TRBD2. The germline CDR1 and CDR2 sequences are ENHRY and SYGVKD. The CDR3 is made up of 15 amino acids. The V and J ends lost 6 bases and 1 base, in that order; junction bases with no gene match: 6. The CDR3 region has the DNA TGTGCCATCAGATCCGGGACTAGTGGCACAGATACGCAGTATTTT. Its protein product is CAIRSGTSGTDTQYF.

The chain links TRBV7-8 to TRBJ2-7; 8 bases are shared with TRBD1. The CDR3 loop spans 15 amino acids. Losses at the gene ends were 5 bases for V and 3 bases for J; bases not matched to a gene: 9. The V gene's germline CDR1 is SGHVS and CDR2 FQNEAQ. The DNA of the CDR3 is TGTGCCAGCAGCATAGGGACAGGTCTGGGCTACGAGCAGTACTTC. Translation: CASSIGTGLGYEQYF.

This clone was observed a handful of times. This sequence joins TRBV7-9 and TRBJ2-7; D perhaps matches TRBD2 (5 bases). The V end lost 8 bases, the J end lost 1 base, and 9 bases lay between the germline ends. This CDR3 is built from 12 residues. The germline V gene encodes CDR1 SEHNR and CDR2 FQNEAQ (reference sequence). CDR3 DNA sequence: TGTGCCAGCCGGCGGGTGTCCTACGAGCAGTACTTC. Translating gives CASRRVSYEQYF.

The chain is built from TRBV6-5 and TRBJ1-5, with unresolved D. This CDR3 has 14 residues. Germline CDR1 MNHEY, CDR2 SVGAGI. Trimming shortened V by 2 bases and J by 4 bases, and 9 bases separated the two germline ends. This chain's CDR3 is CASSYNLGNQPQHF. CDR3 bases: TGTGCCAGCAGTTACAACCTAGGAAATCAGCCCCAGCATTTT.

The gene calls are TRBV5-1 and TRBJ2-5, with 8 bases lining up with TRBD2. Germline V CDR1 and CDR2: SGHRS, YFSETQ. The CDR3 extends over 14 amino acids. Trimming removed 0 bases from V and 7 bases from J; junction bases left unmatched: 5. The CDR3 loop reads CASSLAEAGVTQYF. The CDR3 bases are TGCGCCAGCAGCTTGGCGGAAGCGGGGGTGACCCAGTACTTC.

V usage is TRBV9 and J usage is TRBJ1-1; D unclear. Germline V gene sequence: CDR1 SGDLS, CDR2 YYNGEE. The CDR3 runs 13 residues. The V gene lost 3 bases and the J gene lost 1 base, with 7 bases spanning the gap. The DNA for the CDR3 is TGTGCCAGCAGCGAGGGAGGGAACACTGAAGCTTTCTTT. It yields the protein CASSEGGNTEAFF.

The V gene is TRBV19, the J gene TRBJ1-5; 8 nucleotides line up with TRBD1. In germline, CDR1 is LNHDA, CDR2 SQIVND (reference sequence). The J segment lost 0 bases and the V segment lost 1 base, leaving 11 bases of the junction unmatched. The CDR3 covers 19 residues. The CDR3 region is CASSIGAQGVRYSNQPQHF. CDR3 coding DNA: TGTGCCAGTAGTATAGGGGCACAGGGGGTCCGGTATAGCAATCAGCCCCAGCATTTT.